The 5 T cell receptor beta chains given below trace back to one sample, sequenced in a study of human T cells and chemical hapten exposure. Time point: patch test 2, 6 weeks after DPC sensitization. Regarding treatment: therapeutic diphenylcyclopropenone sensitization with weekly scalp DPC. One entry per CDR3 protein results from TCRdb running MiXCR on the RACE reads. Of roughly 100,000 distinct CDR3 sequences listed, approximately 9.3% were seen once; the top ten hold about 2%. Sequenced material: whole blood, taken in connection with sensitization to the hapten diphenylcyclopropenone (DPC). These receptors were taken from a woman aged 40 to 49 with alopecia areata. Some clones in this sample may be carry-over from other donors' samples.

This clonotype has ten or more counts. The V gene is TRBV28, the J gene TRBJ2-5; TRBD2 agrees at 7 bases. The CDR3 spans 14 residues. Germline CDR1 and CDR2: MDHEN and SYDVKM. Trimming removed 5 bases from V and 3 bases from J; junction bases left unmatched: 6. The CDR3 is CASSIRTREETQYF. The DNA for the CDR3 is TGTGCCAGCAGTATCCGGACTAGAGAAGAGACCCAGTACTTC. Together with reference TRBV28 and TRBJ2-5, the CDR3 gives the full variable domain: DVKVTQSSRYLVKRTGEKVFLECVQDMDHENMFWYRQDPGLGLRLIYFSYDVKMKEKGDIPEGYSVSREKKERFSLILESASTNQTSMYLCASSIRTREETQYFGPGTRLLVL.

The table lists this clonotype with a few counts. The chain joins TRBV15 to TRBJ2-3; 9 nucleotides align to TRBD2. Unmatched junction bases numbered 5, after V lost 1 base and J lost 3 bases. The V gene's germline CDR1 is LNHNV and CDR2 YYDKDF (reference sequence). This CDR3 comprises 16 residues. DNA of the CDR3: TGTGCCACCAGCAGAGGGGCGGGAGGGCGTACAGATACGCAGTATTTT. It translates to CATSRGAGGRTDTQYF.

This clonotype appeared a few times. This chain's CDR3 is CARGTGGPTKQYF. The CDR3 nucleotides read TGTGCCAGGGGGACAGGGGGACCTACGAAGCAGTACTTC. The chain recombines TRBV2 with TRBJ2-7; 11 nucleotides align to TRBD1. Germline trimming cut 9 bases from V and 8 bases from J; bases unmatched to any gene: 9. In germline, CDR1 is SNHLY, CDR2 FYNNEI. This CDR3 is 13 amino acids long.

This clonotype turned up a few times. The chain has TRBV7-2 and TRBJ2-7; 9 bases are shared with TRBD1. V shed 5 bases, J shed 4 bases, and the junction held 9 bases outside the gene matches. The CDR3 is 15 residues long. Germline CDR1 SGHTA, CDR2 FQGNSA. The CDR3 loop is CASSETGGGPYEQYF. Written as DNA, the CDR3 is TGTGCCAGCAGCGAAACAGGGGGCGGTCCATACGAGCAGTACTTC. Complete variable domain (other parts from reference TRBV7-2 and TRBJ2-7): GAGVSQSPSNKVTEKGKDVELRCDPISGHTALYWYRQSLGQGLEFLIYFQGNSAPDKSGLPSDRFSAERTGGSVSTLTIQRTQQEDSAVYLCASSETGGGPYEQYFGPGTRLTVT.

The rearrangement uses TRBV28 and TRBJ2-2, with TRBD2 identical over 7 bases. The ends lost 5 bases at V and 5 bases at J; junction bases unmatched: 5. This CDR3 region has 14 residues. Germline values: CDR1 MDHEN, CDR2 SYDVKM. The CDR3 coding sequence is TGTGCCAGCAGTACGGGAGGAGGAACCGGGGAGCTGTTTTTT. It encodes CASSTGGGTGELFF.